The entry below describes one T cell receptor beta chain. One junction end does not reproduce the germline sequence, and a read error may be involved. Germline CDR1 is SNHLY and CDR2 is FYNNEI. The CDR3 has 14 residues. This entry comes from a study of control samples from healthy donors and cancer patients. Profiling relied on immunoSEQ multiplex PCR, and the TCRdb table lists in-frame clones only, not all of them. Counted here are 100,000 to 150,000 clones, around 90% occurring once; the ten biggest clones make up less than 7%. The receptor comes from a young man in good health. V and J are TRBV2 and TRBJ1-4; TRBD1 is a possible D gene (6 bases). Sequencing used blood. The CDR3 DNA reads as TGTGCCAGCAGTCCTCAGGGGACTAGTGAAAAACTGTTTTTT. Encoded protein: CASSPQGTSEKLFF.